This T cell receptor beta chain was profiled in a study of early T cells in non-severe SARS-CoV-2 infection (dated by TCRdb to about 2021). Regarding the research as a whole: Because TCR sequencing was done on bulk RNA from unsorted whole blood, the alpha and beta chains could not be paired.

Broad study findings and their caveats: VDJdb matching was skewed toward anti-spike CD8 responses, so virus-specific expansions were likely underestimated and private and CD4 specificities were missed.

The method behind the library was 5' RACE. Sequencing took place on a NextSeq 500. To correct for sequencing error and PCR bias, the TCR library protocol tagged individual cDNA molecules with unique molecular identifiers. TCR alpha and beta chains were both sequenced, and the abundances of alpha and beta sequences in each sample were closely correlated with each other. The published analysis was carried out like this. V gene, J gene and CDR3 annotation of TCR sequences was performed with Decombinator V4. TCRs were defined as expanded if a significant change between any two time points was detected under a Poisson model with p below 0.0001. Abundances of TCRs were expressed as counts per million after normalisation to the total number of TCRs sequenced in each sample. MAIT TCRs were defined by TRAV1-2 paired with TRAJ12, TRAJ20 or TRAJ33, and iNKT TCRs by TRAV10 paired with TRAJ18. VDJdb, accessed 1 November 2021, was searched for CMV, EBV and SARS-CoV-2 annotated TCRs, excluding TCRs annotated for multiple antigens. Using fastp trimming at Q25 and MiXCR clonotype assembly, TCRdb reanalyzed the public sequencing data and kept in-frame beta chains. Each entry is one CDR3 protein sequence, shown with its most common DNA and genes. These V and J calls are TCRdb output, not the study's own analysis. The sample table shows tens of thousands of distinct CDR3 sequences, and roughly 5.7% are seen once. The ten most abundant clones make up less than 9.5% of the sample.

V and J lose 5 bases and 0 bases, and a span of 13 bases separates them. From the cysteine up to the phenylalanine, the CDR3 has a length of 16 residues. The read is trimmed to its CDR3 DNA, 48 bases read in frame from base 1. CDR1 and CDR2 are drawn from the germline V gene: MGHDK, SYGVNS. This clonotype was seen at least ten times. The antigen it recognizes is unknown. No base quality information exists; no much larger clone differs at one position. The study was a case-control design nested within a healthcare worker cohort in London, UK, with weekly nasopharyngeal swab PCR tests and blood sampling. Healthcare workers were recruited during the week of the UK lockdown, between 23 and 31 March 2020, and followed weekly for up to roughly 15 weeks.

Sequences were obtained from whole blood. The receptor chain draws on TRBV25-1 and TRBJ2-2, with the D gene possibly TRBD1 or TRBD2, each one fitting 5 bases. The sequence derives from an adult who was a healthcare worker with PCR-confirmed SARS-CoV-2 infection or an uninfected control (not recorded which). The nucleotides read TGTGCCAGCAGTTTAGCAGGGACGTCGAACACCGGGGAGCTGTTTTTT. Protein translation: CASSLAGTSNTGELFF.